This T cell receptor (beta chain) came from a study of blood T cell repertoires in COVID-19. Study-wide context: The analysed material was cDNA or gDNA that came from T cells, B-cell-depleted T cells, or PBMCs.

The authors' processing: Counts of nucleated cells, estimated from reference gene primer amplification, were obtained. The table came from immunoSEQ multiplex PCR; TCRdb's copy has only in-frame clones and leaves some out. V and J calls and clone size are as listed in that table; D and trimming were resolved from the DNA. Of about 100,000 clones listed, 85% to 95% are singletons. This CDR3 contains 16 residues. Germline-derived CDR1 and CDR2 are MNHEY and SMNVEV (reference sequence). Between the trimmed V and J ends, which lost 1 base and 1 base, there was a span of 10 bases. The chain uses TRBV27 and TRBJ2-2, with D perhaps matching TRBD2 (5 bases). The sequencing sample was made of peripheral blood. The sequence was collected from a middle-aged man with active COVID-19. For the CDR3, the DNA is TGTGCCAGCAGTTTATATGCGGGTTGGAACACCGGGGAGCTGTTTTTT. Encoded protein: CASSLYAGWNTGELFF.